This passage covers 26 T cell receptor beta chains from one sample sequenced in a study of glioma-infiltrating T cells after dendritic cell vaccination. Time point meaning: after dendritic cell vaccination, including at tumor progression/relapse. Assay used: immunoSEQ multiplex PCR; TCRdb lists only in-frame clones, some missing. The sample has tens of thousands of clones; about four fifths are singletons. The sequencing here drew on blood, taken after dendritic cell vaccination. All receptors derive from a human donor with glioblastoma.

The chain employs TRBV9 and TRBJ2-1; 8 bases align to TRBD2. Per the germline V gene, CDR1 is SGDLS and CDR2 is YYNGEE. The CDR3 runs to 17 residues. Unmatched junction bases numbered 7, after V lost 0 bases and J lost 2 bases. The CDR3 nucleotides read TGTGCCAGCAGCGTAGACCCAGCGGGGGATACCTACAATGAGCAGTTCTTC. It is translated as CASSVDPAGDTYNEQFF.

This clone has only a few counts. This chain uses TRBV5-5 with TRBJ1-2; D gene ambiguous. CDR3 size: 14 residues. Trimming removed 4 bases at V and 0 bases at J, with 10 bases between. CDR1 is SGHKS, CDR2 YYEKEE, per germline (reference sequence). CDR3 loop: CASSLHGPNYGYTF. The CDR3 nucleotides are TGTGCCAGCAGCCTTCATGGGCCTAACTATGGCTACACCTTC.

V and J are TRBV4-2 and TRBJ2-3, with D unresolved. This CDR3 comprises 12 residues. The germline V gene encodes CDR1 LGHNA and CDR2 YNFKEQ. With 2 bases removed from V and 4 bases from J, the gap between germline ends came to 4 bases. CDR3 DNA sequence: TGTGCCAGCAGCCAAATAGCAGATACGCAGTATTTT. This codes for CASSQIADTQYF.

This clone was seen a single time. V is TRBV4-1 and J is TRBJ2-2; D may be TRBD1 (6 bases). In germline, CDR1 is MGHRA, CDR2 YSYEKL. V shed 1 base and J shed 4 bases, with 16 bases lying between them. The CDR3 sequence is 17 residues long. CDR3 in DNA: TGCGCCAGCAGCCAAGTGGGTGGGGGCGGGTTCACCGGGGAGCTGTTTTTT. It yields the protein CASSQVGGGGFTGELFF.

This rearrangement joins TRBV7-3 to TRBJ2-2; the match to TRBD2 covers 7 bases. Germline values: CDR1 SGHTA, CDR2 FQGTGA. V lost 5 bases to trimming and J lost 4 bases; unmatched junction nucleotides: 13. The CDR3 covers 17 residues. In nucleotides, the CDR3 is TGTGCCAGCAGCCCCACAGGCACTAGCGTGATCACCGGGGAGCTGTTTTTT. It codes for CASSPTGTSVITGELFF.

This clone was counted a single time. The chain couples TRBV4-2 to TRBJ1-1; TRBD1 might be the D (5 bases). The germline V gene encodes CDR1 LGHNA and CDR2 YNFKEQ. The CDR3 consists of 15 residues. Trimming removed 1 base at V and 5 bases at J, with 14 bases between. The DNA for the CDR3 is TGTGCCAGCAGCCAAGCCCAGGGCCAAGGGACTGAAGCTTTCTTT. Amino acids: CASSQAQGQGTEAFF.

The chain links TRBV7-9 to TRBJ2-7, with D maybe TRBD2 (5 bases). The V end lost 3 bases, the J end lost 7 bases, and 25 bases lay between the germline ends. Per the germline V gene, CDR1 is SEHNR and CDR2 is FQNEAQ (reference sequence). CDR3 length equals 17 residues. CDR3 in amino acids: CASSFTVRGFRREEQYF. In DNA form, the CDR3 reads TGTGCCAGCAGCTTTACTGTTCGTGGGTTCCGAAGGGAGGAGCAGTACTTC.

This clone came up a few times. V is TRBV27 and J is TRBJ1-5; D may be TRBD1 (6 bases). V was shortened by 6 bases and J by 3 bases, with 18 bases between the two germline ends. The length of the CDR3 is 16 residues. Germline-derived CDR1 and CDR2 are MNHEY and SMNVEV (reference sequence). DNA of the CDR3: TGTGCCAGCAGGGAAAGAGGGGGGGCCTTCAATCAGCCCCAGCATTTT. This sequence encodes CASRERGGAFNQPQHF.

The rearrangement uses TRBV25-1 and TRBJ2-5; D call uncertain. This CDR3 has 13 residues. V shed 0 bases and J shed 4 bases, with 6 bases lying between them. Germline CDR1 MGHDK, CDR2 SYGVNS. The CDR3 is CASSEYSRETQYF. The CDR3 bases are TGTGCCAGCAGTGAATATAGTCGAGAGACCCAGTACTTC.

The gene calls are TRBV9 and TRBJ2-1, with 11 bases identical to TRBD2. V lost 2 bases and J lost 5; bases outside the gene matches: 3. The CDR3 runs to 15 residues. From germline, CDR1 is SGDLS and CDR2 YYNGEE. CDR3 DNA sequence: TGTGCCAGCAGCGTCGGGACTAGCGGAGACAATGAGCAGTTCTTC. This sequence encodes CASSVGTSGDNEQFF.

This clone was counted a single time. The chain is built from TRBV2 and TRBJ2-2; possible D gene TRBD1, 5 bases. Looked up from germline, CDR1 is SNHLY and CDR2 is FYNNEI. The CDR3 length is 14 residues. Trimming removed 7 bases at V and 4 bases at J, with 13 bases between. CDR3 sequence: CASTGALGTGELFF. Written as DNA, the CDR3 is TGTGCCAGCACTGGGGCGTTAGGCACCGGGGAGCTGTTTTTT.

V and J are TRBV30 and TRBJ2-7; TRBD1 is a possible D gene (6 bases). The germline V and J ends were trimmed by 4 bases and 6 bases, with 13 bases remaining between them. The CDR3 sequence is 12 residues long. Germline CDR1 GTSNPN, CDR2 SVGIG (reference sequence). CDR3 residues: CAWIGQFGEQYF. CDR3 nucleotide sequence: TGTGCCTGGATTGGACAGTTTGGCGAGCAGTACTTC.

The CDR3 region is CAWNVAGPTDTQYF. The CDR3 nucleotides are TGTGCCTGGAACGTAGCGGGGCCCACAGATACGCAGTATTTT. This chain joins TRBV30 and TRBJ2-3; TRBD2 matches at 8 bases. The length of the CDR3 is 14 residues. CDR1 and CDR2 from the germline V gene are GTSNPN and SVGIG (reference sequence). V shed 4 bases and J 2 bases; nucleotides not matched to a gene: 5. Together with reference TRBV30 and TRBJ2-3, the CDR3 gives the full variable domain: SQTIHQWPATLVQPVGSPLSLECTVEGTSNPNLYWYRQAAGRGLQLLFYSVGIGQISSEVPQNLSASRPQDRQFILSSKKLLLSDSGFYLCAWNVAGPTDTQYFGPGTRLTVL.

DNA of the CDR3: TGTGCCAGCTCACCACAACCCCTGGAGGGGAGCACAGATACGCAGTATTTT. Amino acids: CASSPQPLEGSTDTQYF. The chain couples TRBV18 to TRBJ2-3, with a weak D call TRBD2 (6 bases). From germline, CDR1 is KGHSH and CDR2 LQKENI. CDR3 length equals 17 residues. The V end was cut by 1 base, the J end by 0 bases, with 14 bases between.

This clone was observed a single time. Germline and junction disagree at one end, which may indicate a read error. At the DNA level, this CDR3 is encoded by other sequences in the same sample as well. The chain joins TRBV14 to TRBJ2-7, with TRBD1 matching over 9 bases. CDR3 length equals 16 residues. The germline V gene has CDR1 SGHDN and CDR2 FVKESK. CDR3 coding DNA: TGTGCCAGCAGCCAAGATGCGTGGACAGGGGCCTACGAGCAATACTTC. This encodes CASSQDAWTGAYEQYF.

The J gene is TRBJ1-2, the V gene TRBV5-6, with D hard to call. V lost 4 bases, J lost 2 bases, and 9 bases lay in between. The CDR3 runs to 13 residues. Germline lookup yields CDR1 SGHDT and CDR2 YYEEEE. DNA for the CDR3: TGTGCCAGCAGCCTCGACATAAACTATGGCTACACCTTC. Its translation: CASSLDINYGYTF. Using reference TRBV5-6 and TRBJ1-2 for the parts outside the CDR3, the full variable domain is DAGVTQSPTHLIKTRGQQVTLRCSPKSGHDTVSWYQQALGQGPQFIFQYYEEEERQRGNFPDRFSGHQFPNYSSELNVNALLLGDSALYLCASSLDINYGYTFGSGTRLTVV.

CDR3 in amino acids: CASSLKIEASGANVLTF. The CDR3 nucleotides are TGTGCCAGCAGCTTGAAGATCGAGGCCTCTGGGGCCAACGTCCTGACTTTC. The rearrangement links TRBV5-6 to TRBJ2-6; D is undetermined. Germline-derived CDR1 and CDR2 are SGHDT and YYEEEE. The ends were cut back, 1 base at V and 0 bases at J, with 11 bases in the middle. The CDR3 spans 17 residues.

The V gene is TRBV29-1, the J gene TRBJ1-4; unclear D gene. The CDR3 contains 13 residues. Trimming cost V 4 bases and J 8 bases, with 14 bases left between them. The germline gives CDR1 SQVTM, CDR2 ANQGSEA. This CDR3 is CSVAGFDGEKLFF. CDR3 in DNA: TGCAGCGTTGCTGGTTTCGACGGGGAAAAACTGTTTTTT.

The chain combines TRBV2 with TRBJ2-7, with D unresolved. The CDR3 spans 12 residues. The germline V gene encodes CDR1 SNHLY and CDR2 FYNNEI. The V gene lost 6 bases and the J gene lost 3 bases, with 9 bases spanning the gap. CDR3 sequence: CASRGVNYEQYF. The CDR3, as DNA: TGTGCCAGCAGGGGCGTAAACTACGAGCAGTACTTC.

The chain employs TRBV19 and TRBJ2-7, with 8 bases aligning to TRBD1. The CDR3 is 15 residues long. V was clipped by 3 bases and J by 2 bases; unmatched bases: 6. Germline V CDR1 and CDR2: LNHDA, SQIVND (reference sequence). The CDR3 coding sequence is TGTGCCAGTAGTATTGGGACAGGCTTACCCTACGAGCAGTACTTC. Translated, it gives CASSIGTGLPYEQYF.

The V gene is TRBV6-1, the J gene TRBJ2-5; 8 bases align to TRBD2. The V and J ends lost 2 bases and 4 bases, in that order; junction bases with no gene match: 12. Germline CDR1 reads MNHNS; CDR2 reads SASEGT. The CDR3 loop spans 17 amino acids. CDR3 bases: TGTGCCAGCAGTGAACCCCGACCGGGGGGGCGCCGAGAGACCCAGTACTTC. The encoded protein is CASSEPRPGGRRETQYF.

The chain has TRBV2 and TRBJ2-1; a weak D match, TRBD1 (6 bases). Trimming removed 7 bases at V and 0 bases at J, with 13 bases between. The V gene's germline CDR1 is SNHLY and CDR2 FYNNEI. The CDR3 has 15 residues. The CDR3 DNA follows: TGTGCCAGCAAAACGGACAGAAGCTCCTACAATGAGCAGTTCTTC. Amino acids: CASKTDRSSYNEQFF.

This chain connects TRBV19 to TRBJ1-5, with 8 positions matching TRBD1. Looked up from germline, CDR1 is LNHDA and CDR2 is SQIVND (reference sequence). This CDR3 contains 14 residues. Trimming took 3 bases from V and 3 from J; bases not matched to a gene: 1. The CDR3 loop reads CASSMGQDNQPQHF. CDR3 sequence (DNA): TGTGCCAGTAGTATGGGACAGGACAATCAGCCCCAGCATTTT.

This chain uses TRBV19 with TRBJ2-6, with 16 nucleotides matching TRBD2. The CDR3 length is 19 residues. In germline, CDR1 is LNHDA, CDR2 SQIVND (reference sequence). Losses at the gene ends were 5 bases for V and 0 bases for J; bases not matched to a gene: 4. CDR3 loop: CASSQGLAGGASGANVLTF. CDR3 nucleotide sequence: TGTGCCAGTAGTCAGGGACTAGCGGGGGGGGCCTCTGGGGCCAACGTCCTGACTTTC.

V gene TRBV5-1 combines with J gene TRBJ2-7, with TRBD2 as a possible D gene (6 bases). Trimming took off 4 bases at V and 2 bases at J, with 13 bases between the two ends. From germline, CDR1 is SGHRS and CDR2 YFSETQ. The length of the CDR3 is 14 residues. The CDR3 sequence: CASSKSGSAYEQYF. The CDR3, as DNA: TGCGCCAGCAGCAAATCCGGGAGCGCCTACGAGCAGTACTTC.

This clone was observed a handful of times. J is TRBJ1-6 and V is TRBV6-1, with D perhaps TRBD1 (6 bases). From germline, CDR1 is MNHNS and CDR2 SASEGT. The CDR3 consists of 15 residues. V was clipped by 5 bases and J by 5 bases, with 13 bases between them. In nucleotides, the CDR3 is TGTGCCAGCAGTAACGGACAGAGGAATAATTCACCCCTCCACTTT. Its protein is CASSNGQRNNSPLHF.